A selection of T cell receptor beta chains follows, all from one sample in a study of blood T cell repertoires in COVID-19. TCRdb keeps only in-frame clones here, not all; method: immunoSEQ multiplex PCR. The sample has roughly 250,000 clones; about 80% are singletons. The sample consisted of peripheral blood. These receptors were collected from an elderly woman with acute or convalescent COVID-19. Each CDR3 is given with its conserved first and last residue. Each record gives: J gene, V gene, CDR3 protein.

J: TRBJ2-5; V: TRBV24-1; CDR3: CATSDGKTSGRGETQYF
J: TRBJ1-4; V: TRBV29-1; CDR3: CSVRGQGGEKLFF
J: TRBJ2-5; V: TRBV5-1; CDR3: CASSLQGLQETQYF
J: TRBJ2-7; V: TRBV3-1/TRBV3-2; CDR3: CASSQDRSIRNPYEQYF
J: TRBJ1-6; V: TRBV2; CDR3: CASSAFTGIRNSPLHF
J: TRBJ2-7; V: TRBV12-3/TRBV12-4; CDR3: CASSSQGSYEQYF
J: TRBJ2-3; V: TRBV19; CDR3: CASSTTSGGAYTQYF
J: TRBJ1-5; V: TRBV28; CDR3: CATQGSNQPQHF
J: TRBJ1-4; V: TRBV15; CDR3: CATSRDRVQGASLKLFF
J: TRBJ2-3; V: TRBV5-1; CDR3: CASSLTGGLGTDTQYF
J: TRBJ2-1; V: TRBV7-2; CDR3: CASSSRTSGNYNEQFF
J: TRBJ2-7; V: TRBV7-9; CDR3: CASSSVAGTDEQYF
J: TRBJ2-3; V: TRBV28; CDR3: CASSLISGGTDTQYF
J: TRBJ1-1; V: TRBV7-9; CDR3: CASSLGGWNTEAFF
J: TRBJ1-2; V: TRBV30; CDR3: CAWTPGQSYGYTF
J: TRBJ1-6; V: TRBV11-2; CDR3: CASSLDEGYNSPLHF
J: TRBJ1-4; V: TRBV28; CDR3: CASSLGYSTNEKLFF
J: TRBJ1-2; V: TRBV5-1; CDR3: CASSFGGLDDGYTF
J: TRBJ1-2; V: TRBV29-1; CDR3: CSVTDRGVGYTF
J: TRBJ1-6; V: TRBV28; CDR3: CAIPEVTGVNSPLHF
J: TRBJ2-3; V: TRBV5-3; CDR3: CARSVAGPADTQYF
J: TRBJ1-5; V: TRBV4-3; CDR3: CASSLGTSRNQPQHF
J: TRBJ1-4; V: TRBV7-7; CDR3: CASERGTVARGNEKLFF
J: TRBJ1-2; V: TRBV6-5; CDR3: CASSYRGTDGYTF
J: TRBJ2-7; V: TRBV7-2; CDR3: CASSSSGLALLKNEQYF
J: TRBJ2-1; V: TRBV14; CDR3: CASSQGAGGLAGNYNEQFF
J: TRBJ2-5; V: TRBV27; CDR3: CASSFSPGGTETQYF
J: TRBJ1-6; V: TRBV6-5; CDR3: CATAPRRTDSPLHF
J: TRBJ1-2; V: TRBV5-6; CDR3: CASSHNRGVNYGYTF
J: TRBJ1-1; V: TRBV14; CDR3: CASSFGQVFMSEAFF
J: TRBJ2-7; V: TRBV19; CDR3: CASSIRQTYEQYF
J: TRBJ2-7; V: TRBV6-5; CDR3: CASSLNRGSGEQYF
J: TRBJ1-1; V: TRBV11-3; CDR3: CASSLGTGTEAFF
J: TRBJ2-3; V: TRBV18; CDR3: CASSPAGGTDTQYF
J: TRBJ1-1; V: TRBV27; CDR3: CASSSLAKNTEAFF
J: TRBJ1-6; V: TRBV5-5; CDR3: CASSTDRGSSYNSPLHF
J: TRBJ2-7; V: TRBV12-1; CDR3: CASSFRGRSREQYF
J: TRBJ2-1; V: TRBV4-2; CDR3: CASSQEGAGSRNEQFF
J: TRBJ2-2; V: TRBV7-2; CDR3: CASSQRGTGGAGGELFF
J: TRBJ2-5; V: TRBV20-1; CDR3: CSATGRETQYF
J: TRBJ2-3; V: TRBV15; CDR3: CATSRDLVATFTDTQYF
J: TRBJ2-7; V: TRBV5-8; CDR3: CASSSVSGTGDIHGQYF
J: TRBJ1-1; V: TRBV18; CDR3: CASSPQGPGTEAFF
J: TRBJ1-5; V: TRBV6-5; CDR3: CASSPYAGAGQPQHF
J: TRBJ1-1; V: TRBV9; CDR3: CASSVGGRASEAFF
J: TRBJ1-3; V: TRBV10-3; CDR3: CAISDPGVPGNTIYF
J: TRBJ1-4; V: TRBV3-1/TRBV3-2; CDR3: CASSTGQGLGEKLFF
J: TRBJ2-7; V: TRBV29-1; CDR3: CSGGLAVGYEQYF
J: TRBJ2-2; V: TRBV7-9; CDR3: CASSLGGEGLSTGELFF
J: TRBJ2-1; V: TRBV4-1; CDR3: CASSQAQRGANEQFF
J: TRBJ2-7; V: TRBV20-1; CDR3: CSASRLAGGGEQYF
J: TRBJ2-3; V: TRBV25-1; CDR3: CASSEKGRGRLDTQYF